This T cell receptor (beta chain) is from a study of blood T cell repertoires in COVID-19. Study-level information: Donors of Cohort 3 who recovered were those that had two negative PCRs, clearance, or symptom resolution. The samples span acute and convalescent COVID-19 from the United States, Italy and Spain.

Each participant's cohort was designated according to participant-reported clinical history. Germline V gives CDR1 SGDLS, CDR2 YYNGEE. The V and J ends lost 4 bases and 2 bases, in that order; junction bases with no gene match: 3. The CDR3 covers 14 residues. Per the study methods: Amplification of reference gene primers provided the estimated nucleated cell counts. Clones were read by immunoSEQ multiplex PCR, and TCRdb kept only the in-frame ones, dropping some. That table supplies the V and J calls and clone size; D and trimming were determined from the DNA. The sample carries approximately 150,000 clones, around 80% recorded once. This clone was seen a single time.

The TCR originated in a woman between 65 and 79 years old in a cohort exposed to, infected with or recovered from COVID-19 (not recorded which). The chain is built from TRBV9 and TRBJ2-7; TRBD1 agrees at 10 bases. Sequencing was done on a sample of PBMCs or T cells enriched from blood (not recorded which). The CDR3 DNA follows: TGTGCCAGCAGCCCGGGACAGGGGACCTACGAGCAGTACTTC. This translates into CASSPGQGTYEQYF.